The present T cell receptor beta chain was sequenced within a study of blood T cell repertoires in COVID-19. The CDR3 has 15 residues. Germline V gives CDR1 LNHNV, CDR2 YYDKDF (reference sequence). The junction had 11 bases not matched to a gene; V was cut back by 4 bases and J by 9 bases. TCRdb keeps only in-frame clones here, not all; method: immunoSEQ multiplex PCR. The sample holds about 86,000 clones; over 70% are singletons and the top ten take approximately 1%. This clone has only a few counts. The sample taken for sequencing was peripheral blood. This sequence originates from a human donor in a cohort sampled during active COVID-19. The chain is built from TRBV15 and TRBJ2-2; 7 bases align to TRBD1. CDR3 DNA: TGTGCCACCAGCACCGGGACAGTCGAGTGGAGGGAGCTGTTTTTT. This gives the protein CATSTGTVEWRELFF.